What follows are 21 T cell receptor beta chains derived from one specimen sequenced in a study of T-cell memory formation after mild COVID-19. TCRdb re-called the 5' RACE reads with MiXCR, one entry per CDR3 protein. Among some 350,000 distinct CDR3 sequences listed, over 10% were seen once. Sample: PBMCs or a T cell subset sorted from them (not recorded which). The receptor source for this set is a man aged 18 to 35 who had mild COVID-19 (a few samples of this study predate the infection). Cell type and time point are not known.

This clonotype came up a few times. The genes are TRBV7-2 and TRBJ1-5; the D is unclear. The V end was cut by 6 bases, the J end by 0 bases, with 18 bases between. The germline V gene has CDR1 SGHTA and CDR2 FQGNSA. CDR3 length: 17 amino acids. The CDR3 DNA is TGTGCCAGCAGTGTAATTTGGAGTACCCTTAGCAATCAGCCCCAGCATTTT. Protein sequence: CASSVIWSTLSNQPQHF. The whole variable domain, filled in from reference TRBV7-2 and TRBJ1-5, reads GAGVSQSPSNKVTEKGKDVELRCDPISGHTALYWYRQSLGQGLEFLIYFQGNSAPDKSGLPSDRFSAERTGGSVSTLTIQRTQQEDSAVYLCASSVIWSTLSNQPQHFGDGTRLSIL.

Written as DNA, the CDR3 is TGTGCCAGCAGTTACTCGGGGTCCGGGGTCTATGGCTACACCTTC. This sequence encodes CASSYSGSGVYGYTF. This rearrangement joins TRBV6-6 to TRBJ1-2; no clear D gene. CDR1 is MNHNY and CDR2 is SVGAGI in the germline V gene (reference sequence). V was shortened by 0 bases and J by 4 bases, with 12 bases between the two germline ends. CDR3 length: 15 amino acids.

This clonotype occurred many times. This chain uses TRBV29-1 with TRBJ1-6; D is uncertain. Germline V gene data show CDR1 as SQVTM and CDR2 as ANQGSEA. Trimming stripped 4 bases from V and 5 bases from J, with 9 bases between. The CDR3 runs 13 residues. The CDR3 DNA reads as TGCAGCGTTGGGACGGAGAATAATTCACCCCTCCACTTT. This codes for CSVGTENNSPLHF.

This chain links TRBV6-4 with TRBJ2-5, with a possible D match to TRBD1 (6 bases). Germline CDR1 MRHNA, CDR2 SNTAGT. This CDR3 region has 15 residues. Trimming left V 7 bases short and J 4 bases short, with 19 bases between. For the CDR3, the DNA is TGTGCCAGCACCGATTCCCGGGACAAGGCAGAGACCCAGTACTTC. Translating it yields CASTDSRDKAETQYF.

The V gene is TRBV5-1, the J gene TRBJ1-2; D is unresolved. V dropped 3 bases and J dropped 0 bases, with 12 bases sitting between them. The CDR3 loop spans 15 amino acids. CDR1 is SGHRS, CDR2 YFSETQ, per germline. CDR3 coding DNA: TGCGCCAGCAGCTCGTTCACCGGGCCTAACTATGGCTACACCTTC. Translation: CASSSFTGPNYGYTF.

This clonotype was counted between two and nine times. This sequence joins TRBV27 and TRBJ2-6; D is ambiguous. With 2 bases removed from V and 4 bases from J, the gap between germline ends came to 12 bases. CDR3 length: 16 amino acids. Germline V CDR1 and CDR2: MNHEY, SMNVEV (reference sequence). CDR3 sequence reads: CASSLKGSWGANVLTF. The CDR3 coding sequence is TGTGCCAGCAGTTTAAAGGGCAGCTGGGGGGCCAACGTCCTGACTTTC.

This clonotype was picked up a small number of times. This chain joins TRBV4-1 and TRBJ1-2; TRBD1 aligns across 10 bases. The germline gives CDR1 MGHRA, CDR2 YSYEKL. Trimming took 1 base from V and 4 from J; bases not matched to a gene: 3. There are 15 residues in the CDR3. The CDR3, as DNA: TGCGCCAGCAGCCAAGCGGACAGGGGGGGCTATGGCTACACCTTC. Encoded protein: CASSQADRGGYGYTF.

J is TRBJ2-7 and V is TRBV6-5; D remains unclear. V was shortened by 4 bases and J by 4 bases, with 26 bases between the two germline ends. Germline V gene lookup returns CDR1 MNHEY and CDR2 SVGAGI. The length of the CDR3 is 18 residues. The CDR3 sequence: CASSSQAYRVSGEYEQYF. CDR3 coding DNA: TGTGCCAGCAGTTCCCAGGCATATAGGGTCTCCGGAGAGTACGAGCAGTACTTC.

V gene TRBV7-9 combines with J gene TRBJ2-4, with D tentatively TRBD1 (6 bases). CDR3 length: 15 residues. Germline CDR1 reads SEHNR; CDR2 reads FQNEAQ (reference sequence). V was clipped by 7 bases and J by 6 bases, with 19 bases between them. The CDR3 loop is CASITTLGAGNIQYF. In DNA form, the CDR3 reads TGTGCCAGCATCACAACCTTGGGGGCCGGAAACATTCAGTACTTC.

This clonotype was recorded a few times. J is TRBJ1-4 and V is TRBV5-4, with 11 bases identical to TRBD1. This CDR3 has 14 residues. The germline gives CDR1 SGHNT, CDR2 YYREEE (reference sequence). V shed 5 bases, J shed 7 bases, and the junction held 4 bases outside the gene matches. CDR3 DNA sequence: TGTGCCAGCAGATCCGGGACAGGGGGTGAAAAACTGTTTTTT. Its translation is CASRSGTGGEKLFF.

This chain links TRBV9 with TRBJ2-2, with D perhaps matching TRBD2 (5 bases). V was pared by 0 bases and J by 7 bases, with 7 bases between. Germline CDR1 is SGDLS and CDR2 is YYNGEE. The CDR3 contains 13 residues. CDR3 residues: CASSVERDGELFF. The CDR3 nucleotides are TGTGCCAGCAGCGTAGAACGGGACGGGGAGCTGTTTTTT.

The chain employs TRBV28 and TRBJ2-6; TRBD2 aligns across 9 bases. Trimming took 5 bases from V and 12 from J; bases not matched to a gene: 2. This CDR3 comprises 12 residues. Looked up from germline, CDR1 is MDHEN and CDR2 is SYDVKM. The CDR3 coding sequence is TGTGCCAGCAGTCCACTAGCGGGCGTCCTGACTTTC. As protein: CASSPLAGVLTF.

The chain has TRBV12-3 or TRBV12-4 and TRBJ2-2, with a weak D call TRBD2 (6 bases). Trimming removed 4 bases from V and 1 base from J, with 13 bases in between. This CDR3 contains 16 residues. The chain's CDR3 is CASSYLGGMNTGELFF. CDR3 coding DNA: TGTGCCAGCAGTTATCTTGGAGGGATGAACACCGGGGAGCTGTTTTTT.

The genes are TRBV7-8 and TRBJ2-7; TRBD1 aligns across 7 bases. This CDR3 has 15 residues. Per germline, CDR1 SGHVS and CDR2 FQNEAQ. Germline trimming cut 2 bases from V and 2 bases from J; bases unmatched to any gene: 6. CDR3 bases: TGTGCCAGCAGCTTATCCGGGACAGCCGCCTACGAGCAGTACTTC. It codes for CASSLSGTAAYEQYF.

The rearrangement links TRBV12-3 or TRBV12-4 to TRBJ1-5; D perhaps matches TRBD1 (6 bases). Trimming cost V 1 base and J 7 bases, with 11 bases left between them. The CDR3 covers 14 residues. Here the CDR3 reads CASSLVGGAQPQHF. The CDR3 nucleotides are TGTGCCAGCAGTTTAGTGGGGGGGGCCCAGCCCCAGCATTTT.

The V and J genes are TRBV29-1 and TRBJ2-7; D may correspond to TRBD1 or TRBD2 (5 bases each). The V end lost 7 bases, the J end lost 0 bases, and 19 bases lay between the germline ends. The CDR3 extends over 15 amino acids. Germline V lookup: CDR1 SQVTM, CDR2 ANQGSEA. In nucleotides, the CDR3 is TGCAGCGCCGTCGCACTTTATGGGACCTCCTACGAGCAGTACTTC. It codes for CSAVALYGTSYEQYF.

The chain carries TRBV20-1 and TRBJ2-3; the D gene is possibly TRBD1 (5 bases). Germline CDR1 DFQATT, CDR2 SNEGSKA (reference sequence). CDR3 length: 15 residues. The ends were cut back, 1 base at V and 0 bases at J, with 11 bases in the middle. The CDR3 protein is CSARGRAGSTDTQYF. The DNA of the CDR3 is TGCAGTGCTAGAGGCAGGGCCGGAAGCACAGATACGCAGTATTTT.

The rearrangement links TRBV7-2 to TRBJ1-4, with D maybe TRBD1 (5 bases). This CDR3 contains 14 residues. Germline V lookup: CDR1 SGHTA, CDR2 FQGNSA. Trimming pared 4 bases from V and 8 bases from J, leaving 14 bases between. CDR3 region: CASSYLAQGEKLFF. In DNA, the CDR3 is TGTGCCAGCAGCTACCTAGCCCAGGGAGAAAAACTGTTTTTT.

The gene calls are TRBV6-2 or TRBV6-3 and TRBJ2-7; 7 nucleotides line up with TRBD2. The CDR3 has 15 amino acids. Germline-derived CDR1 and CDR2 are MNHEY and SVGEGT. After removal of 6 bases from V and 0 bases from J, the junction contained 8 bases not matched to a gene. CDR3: CASRGSGWSSYEQYF. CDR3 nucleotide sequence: TGTGCCAGCAGGGGTAGCGGGTGGAGCTCCTACGAGCAGTACTTC.

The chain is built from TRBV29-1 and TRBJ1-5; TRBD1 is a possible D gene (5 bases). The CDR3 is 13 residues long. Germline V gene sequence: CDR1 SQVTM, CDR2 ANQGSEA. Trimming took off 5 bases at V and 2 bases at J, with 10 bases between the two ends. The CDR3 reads CSVLEGRNQPQHF. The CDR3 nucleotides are TGCAGCGTTCTTGAGGGGCGCAATCAGCCCCAGCATTTT.

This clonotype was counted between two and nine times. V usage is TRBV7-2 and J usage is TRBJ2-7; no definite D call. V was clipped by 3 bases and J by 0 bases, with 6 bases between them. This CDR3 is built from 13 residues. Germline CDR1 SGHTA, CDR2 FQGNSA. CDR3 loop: CASSFPSSYEQYF. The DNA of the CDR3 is TGTGCCAGCAGCTTCCCAAGCTCCTACGAGCAGTACTTC. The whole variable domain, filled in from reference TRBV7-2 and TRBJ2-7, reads GAGVSQSPSNKVTEKGKDVELRCDPISGHTALYWYRQSLGQGLEFLIYFQGNSAPDKSGLPSDRFSAERTGGSVSTLTIQRTQQEDSAVYLCASSFPSSYEQYFGPGTRLTVT.